This T cell receptor (beta chain) was sequenced during a study of T cells after yellow fever vaccination. A 5'RACE template-switching step, the method used to make TCR cDNA, added a universal primer site and UMIs. TCRdb recomputed calls from the 5' RACE reads with MiXCR, one row per CDR3 protein. Among fewer than 500,000 distinct CDR3 sequences listed, 15% to 20% were seen once. This clonotype was seen a handful of times. The antigen remains unidentified. Notes on the study in general: A small share of clonotypes appeared in both CD4 and CD8 compartments.

This TCR came from a man between 18 and 35 years old who received the YFV17D yellow fever vaccine. The source material was PBMCs, sampled before the yellow fever booster vaccination.

The CDR3 DNA reads as TGTGCCAGCAGCCTTACGGGGGGGGTAGCGACCTTTGAGCAGTTCTTC. It codes for CASSLTGGVATFEQFF. This chain uses TRBV7-2 with TRBJ2-1, with 8 bases matching TRBD2. The trim removed 5 bases at V and 9 bases at J, leaving 15 bases unmatched. The CDR3 loop spans 16 amino acids. Germline V gene lookup returns CDR1 SGHTA and CDR2 FQGNSA.